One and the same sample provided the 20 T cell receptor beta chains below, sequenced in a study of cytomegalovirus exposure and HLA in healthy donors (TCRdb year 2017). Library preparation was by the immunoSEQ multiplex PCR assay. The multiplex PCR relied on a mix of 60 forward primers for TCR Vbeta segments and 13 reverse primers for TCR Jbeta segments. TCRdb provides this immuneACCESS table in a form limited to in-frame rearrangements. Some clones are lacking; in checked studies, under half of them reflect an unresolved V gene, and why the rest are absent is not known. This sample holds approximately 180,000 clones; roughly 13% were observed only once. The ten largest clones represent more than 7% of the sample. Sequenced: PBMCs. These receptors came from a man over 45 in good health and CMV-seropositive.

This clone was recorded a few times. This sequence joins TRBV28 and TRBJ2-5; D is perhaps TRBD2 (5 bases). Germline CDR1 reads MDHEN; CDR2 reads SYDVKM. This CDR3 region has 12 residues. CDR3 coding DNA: TGTGCGACGAGGGCGAGACGAGAGACCCAGTACTTC. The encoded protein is CATRARRETQYF.

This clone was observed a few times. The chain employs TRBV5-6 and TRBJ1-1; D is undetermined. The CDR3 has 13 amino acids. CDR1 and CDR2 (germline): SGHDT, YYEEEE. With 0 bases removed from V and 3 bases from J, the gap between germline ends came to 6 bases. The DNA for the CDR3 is TGTGCCAGCAGCTTGGATCGGGACACTGAAGCTTTCTTT. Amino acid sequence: CASSLDRDTEAFF.

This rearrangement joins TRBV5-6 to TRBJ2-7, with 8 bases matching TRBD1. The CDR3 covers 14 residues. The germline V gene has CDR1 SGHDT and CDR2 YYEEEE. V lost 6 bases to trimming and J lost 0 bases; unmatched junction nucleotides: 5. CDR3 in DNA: TGTGCCAGCAACGGACAGGGAAGCTCCTACGAGCAGTACTTC. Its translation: CASNGQGSSYEQYF.

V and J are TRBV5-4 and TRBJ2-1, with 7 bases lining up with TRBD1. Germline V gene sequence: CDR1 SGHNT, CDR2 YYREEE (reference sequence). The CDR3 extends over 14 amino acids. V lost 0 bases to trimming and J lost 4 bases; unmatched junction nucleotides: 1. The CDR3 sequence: CASSLGQGYNEQFF. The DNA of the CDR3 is TGTGCCAGCAGCTTGGGACAGGGTTACAATGAGCAGTTCTTC.

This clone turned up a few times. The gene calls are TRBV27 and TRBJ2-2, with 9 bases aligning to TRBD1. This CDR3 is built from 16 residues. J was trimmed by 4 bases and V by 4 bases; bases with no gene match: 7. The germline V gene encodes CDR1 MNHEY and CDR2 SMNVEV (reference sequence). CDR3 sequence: CASSSLGTGTTGELFF. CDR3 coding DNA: TGTGCCAGCAGTTCCCTCGGGACAGGGACCACCGGGGAGCTGTTTTTT.

CDR3 in DNA: TGTGCCAGCAGCCAAGGATGGACAGCCTCAAGGACTGAAGCTTTCTTT. The encoded protein is CASSQGWTASRTEAFF. The chain has TRBV14 and TRBJ1-1, with D possibly being TRBD1 (6 bases). Looked up from germline, CDR1 is SGHDN and CDR2 is FVKESK. This CDR3 is 16 amino acids long. V shed 1 base and J shed 5 bases, with 17 bases lying between them.

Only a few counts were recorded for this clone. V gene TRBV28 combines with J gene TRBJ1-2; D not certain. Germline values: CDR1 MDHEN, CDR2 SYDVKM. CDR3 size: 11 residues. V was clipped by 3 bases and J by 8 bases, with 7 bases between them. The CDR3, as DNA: TGTGCCAGCAGTTTCTCGTTCGGCTACACCTTC. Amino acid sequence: CASSFSFGYTF.

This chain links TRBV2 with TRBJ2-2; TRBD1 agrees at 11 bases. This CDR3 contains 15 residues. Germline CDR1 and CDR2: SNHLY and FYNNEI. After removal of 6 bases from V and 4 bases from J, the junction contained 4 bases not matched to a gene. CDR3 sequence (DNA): TGTGCCAGCAGGGGACAGGGGGAATTCACCGGGGAGCTGTTTTTT. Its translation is CASRGQGEFTGELFF.

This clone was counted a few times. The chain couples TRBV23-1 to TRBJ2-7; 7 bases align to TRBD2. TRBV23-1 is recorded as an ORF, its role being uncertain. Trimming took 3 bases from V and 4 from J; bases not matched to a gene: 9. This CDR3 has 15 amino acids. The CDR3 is CASSHYGGDLYEQYV. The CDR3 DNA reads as TGCGCCAGCAGTCATTATGGGGGGGACCTATACGAGCAGTACGTC.

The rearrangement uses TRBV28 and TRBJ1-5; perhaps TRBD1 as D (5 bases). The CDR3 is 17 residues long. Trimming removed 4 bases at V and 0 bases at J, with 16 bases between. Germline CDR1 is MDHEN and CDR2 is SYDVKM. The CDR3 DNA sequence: TGTGCCAGCAGTTCCCCCCAGGGATTATATAGCAATCAGCCCCAGCATTTT. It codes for CASSSPQGLYSNQPQHF.

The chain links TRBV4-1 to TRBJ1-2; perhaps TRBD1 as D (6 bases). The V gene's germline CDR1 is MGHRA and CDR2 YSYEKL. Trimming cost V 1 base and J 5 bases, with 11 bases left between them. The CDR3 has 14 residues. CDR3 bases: TGCGCCAGCAGCCAAGGAGGACAGAAATATGGCTACACCTTC. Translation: CASSQGGQKYGYTF.

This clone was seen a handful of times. CDR3 coding DNA: TGTGCCAGCAGCCCGGCACAGGGGCCGGGGCAGCCCCAGCATTTT. Its translation is CASSPAQGPGQPQHF. The gene calls are TRBV5-4 and TRBJ1-5; 7 positions agree with TRBD1. CDR1 and CDR2 (germline): SGHNT, YYREEE (reference sequence). The CDR3 contains 15 residues. V gave up 4 bases and J gave up 7 bases; unmatched junction bases: 11.

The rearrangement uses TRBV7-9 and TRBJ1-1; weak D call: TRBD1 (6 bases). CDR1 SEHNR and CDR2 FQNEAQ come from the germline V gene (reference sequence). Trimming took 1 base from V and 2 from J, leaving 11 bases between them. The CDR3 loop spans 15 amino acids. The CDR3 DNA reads TGTGCCAGCAGCTTAGTAAGGACAGCAAACACTGAAGCTTTCTTT. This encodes CASSLVRTANTEAFF.

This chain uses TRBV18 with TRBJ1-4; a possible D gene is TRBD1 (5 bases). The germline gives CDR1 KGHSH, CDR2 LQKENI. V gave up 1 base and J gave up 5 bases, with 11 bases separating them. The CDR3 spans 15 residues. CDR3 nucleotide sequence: TGTGCCAGCTCACCACGGGGACTATTCAATGAAAAACTGTTTTTT. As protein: CASSPRGLFNEKLFF.

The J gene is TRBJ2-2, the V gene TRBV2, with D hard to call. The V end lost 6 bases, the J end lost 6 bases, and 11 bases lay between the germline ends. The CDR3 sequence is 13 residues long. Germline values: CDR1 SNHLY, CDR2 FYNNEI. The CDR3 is CASRSTESGELFF. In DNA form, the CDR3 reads TGTGCCAGCAGATCCACGGAGTCCGGGGAGCTGTTTTTT. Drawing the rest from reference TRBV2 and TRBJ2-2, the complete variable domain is EPEVTQTPSHQVTQMGQEVILRCVPISNHLYFYWYRQILGQKVEFLVSFYNNEISEKSEIFDDQFSVERPDGSNFTLKIRSTKLEDSAMYFCASRSTESGELFFGEGSRLTVL.

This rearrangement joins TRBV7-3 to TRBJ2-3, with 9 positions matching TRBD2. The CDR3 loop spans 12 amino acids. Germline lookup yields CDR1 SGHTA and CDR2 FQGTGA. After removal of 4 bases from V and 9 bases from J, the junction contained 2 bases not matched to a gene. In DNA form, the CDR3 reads TGTGCCAGCAGCTCCGGGACTAGCACGCAGTATTTT. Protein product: CASSSGTSTQYF.

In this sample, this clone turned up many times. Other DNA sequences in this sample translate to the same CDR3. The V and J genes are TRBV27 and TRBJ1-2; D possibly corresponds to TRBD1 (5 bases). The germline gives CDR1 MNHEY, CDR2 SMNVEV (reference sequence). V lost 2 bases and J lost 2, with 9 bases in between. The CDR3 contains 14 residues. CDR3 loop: CASSLQGGNYGYTF. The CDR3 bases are TGTGCCAGCAGTTTACAGGGCGGAAACTATGGCTACACCTTC.

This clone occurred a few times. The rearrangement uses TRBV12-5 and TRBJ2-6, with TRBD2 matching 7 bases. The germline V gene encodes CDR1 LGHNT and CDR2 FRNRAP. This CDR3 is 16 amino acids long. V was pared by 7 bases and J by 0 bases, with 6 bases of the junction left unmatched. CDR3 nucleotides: TGTGCTAGTGTCCCAGGGAGGGGCTCTGGGGCCAACGTCCTGACTTTC. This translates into CASVPGRGSGANVLTF.

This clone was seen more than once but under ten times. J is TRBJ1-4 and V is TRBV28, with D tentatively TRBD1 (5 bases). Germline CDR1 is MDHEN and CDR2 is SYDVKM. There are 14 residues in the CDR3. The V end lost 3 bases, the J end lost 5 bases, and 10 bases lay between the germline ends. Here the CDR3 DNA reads TGTGCCAGCAGTTTGGTAGGACAAAATGAAAAACTGTTTTTT. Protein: CASSLVGQNEKLFF.

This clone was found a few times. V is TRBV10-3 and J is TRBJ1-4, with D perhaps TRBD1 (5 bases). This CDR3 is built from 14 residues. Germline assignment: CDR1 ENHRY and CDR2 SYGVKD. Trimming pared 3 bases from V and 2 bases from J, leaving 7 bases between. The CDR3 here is CAISEPGTNEKLFF. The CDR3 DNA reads TGTGCCATCAGTGAACCAGGGACTAATGAAAAACTGTTTTTT.